This is a list of T cell receptor beta chains from one sample in a study of blood T cells in healthy people across ages. TCRdb itself ran the 5' RACE reads through MiXCR, one entry per CDR3 protein. The sample carries roughly 720,000 distinct CDR3 sequences, around half recorded once. The sequenced material came from blood. These receptors came from a man older than 75 in good health. CDR3s leave out the opening cysteine and the closing phenylalanine or tryptophan. Fields, in order: CDR3 length, V gene, CDR3 protein.

>12|TRBV7-3
ASSLTAGTDTQY
>13|TRBV4-1
ASSPGTEGMNEQY
>9|TRBV6-1
ASSAQGGQY
>18|TRBV6-4
ASSEASTGTSGRNRDTQY
>14|TRBV11-2
ASSLDGAGVSETQY
>12|TRBV29-1
SVRPAGVTDTQY
>14|TRBV12-3/TRBV12-4
ASSLELAGNTDTQY
>13|TRBV6-1
ASSEGPGSIYGYT
>12|TRBV7-9
ASPGQGARAEAF
>14|TRBV27
ASTLRRDRVWNEQF
>11|TRBV11-3
ASSLGPRDEQY
>12|TRBV29-1
SVEERRKTYEQY
>11|TRBV15
ATRLSSYNEQF
>14|TRBV5-1
ASSAPGLALRNEQF
>11|TRBV12-3/TRBV12-4
ASRTQVNTEAF
>14|TRBV20-1
SARGSEAGEIYGYT
>13|TRBV20-1
SARDAMLDKNIQY
>11|TRBV29-1
SVHTGGQRDAY
>13|TRBV18
ASSPYGTGGDTQY
>16|TRBV6-1
ASSGTTGQGAVNQPQH
>12|TRBV27
ASRVGGENQPQH
>9|TRBV6-5
ASSSFYGYT
>13|TRBV7-2
ASSLVASGRGEQF
>13|TRBV7-2
ASTGASGEFYGYT
>10|TRBV29-1
SVNRDRGLQY
>11|TRBV15
ATSRGGNEKLF
>12|TRBV29-1
SVEDSDLHYGYT
>12|TRBV20-1
SAVTAGSSDTQY
>9|TRBV29-1
SGGSEETQY
>11|TRBV29-1
SVNYGINYGYT
>12|TRBV6-2/TRBV6-3
VSIFTVGGTEAF
>12|TRBV10-3
APQWGQGKRAQH
>9|TRBV29-1
SGRTDYEQY
>12|TRBV7-2
ASSMGEGPYEQY
>13|TRBV6-5
ASSPGTALNQPQH
>13|TRBV27
ASSLSEVGSGELF
>13|TRBV15
ATSRGSGGYDEQF
>11|TRBV10-3
AIRRPERPKQY
>12|TRBV6-6
ASSYWKGTDTQY
>11|TRBV25-1
ASRGTAEETQY
>14|TRBV11-2
ASSAIRGQFYNEQF
>13|TRBV7-2
ASSLAKGSTDTQY
>13|TRBV7-6
ASSSLGAGVGKQY
>12|TRBV2
ASSVPGGPYEQY
>12|TRBV6-6
ASKNRDRAYEQY
>14|TRBV28
ASSLSLAVSYNEQF
>14|TRBV3-1
ASSQDPQGGTDTQY
>13|TRBV5-1
VSSLSPTVNGDQY